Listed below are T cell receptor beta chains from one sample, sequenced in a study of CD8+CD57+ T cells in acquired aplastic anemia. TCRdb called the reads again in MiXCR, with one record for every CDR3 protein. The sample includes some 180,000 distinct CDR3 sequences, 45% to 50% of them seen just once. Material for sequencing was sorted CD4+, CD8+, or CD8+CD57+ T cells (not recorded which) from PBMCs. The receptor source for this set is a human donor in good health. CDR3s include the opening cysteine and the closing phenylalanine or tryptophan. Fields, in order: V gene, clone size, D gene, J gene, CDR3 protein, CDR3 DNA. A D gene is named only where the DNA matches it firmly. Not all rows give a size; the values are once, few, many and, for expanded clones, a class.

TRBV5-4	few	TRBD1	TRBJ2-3	CASSLDPGQGASDTQYF	TGTGCCAGCAGCCTGGATCCGGGACAGGGGGCGTCAGATACGCAGTATTTT
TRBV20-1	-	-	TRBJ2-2	CSARDRQETNTGELFF	TGCAGTGCTAGAGACAGACAGGAGACGAACACCGGGGAGCTGTTTTTT
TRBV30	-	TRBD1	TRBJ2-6	CAWSVERTGPFSGANVLTF	TGTGCCTGGAGTGTAGAGAGGACAGGACCCTTCTCTGGGGCCAACGTCCTGACTTTC
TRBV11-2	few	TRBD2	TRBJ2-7	CASSSMTSGREGVYEQYF	TGTGCCAGCAGCTCCATGACTAGCGGGAGGGAAGGGGTCTACGAGCAGTACTTC
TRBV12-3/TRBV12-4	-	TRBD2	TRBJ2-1	CASTTAGGSYNEQFF	TGTGCCAGCACCACAGCGGGAGGCTCCTACAATGAGCAGTTCTTC
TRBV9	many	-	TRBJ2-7	CASSLEWGASYEQYF	TGTGCCAGCAGCTTAGAGTGGGGGGCTTCCTACGAGCAGTACTTC
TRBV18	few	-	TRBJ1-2	CASSPSSGYTF	TGTGCCAGCTCTCCTAGTTCTGGCTACACCTTC
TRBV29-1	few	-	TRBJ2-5	CSVLPGGQETQYF	TGCAGCGTCCTCCCTGGAGGGCAAGAGACCCAGTACTTC
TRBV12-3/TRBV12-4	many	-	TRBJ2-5	CASRVTPQETQYF	TGTGCCAGCAGAGTGACCCCCCAAGAGACCCAGTACTTC
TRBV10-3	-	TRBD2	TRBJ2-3	CAISVGGVDTQYF	TGTGCCATCAGTGTCGGGGGGGTGGATACGCAGTATTTT
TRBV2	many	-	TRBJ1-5	CASSPGTGDQPQHF	TGTGCCAGCAGCCCCGGCACTGGGGATCAGCCCCAGCATTTT
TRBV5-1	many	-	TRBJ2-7	CASSLSLVGEQYF	TGCGCCAGCAGCTTGAGCCTAGTCGGTGAGCAGTACTTC
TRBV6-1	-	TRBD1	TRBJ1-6	CASSPKGTVNSPLHF	TGTGCCAGCAGTCCTAAAGGGACAGTGAATTCACCCCTCCACTTT
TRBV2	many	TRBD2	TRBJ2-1	CASRARLAGSSYNEQFF	TGTGCCAGCAGAGCTCGACTAGCGGGGAGCTCCTACAATGAGCAGTTCTTC
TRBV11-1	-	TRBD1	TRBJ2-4	CASSLAGQGLAKNIQYF	TGTGCCAGCAGCTTAGCTGGACAGGGGTTAGCCAAAAACATTCAGTACTTC
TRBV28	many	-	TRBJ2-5	CASSSGRETQYF	TGTGCCAGCAGTTCTGGGAGGGAGACCCAGTACTTC
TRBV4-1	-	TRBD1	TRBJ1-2	CASSQDFRGQGVNYGYTF	TGCGCCAGCAGCCAAGATTTCAGGGGACAGGGAGTTAACTATGGCTACACCTTC
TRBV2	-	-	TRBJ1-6	CASTVWRQSSYNSPLHF	TGTGCCAGCACCGTGTGGCGGCAGAGCTCCTATAATTCACCCCTCCACTTT
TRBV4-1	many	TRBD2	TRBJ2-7	CASSLIGLVRPRGEQYF	TGCGCCAGCAGCCTTATCGGACTAGTTAGACCTCGCGGCGAGCAGTACTTC
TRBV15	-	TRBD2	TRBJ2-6	CATSRDSGLCSGANVLTF	TGTGCCACCAGCAGAGATAGCGGGCTGTGCTCTGGGGCCAACGTCCTGACTTTC
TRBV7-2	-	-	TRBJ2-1	CASSRRQTGEQFF	TGTGCCAGCAGCCGCCGACAGACGGGTGAGCAGTTCTTC
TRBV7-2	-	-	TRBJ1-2	CASSRGQGGYTF	TGTGCCAGCAGCAGGGGCCAAGGTGGCTACACCTTC
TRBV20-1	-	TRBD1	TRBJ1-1	CSVDRETEAFF	TGCAGTGTGGACAGGGAGACTGAAGCTTTCTTT
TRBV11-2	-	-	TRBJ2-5	CASSLESRGGGGTQETQYF	TGTGCCAGCAGCTTAGAATCCCGGGGAGGTGGGGGAACTCAAGAGACCCAGTACTTC
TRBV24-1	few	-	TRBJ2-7	CATSDGRYEQYF	TGTGCCACCAGTGATGGACGCTACGAGCAGTACTTC
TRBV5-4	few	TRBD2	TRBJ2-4	CASSRGGSSAKNIQYF	TGTGCCAGCAGCCGGGGGGGTTCATCGGCCAAAAACATTCAGTACTTC
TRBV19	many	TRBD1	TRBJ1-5	CASKDRGEQPQHF	TGTGCCAGCAAGGACAGGGGAGAACAGCCCCAGCATTTT
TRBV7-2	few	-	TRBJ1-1	CASSLGSGTEAFF	TGTGCCAGCAGCTTAGGGAGTGGCACTGAAGCTTTCTTT
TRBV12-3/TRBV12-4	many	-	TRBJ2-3	CASTTPGDTQYF	TGTGCCAGCACCACCCCTGGGGATACGCAGTATTTT
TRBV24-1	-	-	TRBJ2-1	CATSDGTALYNEQFF	TGTGCCACCAGTGATGGGACTGCCCTCTACAATGAGCAGTTCTTC
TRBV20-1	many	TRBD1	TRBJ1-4	CSASLPGTEDEKLFF	TGCAGTGCTAGTCTCCCCGGGACAGAGGATGAAAAACTGTTTTTT
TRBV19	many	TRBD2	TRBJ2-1	CASSTKTSHDEQFF	TGTGCCAGTAGTACAAAGACTAGCCACGATGAGCAGTTCTTC
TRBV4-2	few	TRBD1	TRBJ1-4	CASSRGQATNEKLFF	TGTGCCAGCAGCCGAGGACAGGCAACTAATGAAAAACTGTTTTTT
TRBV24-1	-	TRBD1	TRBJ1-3	CATRDRVDTIYF	TGTGCCACCAGGGACAGGGTGGACACCATATATTTT
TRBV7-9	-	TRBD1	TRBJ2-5	CASRGQGARETQYF	TGTGCCAGCAGGGGACAGGGGGCTCGGGAGACCCAGTACTTC